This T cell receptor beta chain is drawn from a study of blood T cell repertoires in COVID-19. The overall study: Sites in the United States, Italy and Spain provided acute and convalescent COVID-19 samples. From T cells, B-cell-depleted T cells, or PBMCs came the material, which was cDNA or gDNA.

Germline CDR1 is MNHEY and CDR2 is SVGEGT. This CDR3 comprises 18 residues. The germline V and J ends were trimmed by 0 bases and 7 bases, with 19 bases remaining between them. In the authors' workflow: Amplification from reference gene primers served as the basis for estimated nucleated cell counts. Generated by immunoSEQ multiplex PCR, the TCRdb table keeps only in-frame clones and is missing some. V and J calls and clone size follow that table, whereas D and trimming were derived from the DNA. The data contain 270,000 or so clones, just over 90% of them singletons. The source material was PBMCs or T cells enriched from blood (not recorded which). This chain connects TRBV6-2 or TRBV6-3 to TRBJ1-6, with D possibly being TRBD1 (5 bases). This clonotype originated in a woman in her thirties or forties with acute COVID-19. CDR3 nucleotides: TGTGCCAGCAGTTACTCCCACAGCACCGGGACTTTAAATTCACCCCTCCACTTT. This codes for CASSYSHSTGTLNSPLHF.